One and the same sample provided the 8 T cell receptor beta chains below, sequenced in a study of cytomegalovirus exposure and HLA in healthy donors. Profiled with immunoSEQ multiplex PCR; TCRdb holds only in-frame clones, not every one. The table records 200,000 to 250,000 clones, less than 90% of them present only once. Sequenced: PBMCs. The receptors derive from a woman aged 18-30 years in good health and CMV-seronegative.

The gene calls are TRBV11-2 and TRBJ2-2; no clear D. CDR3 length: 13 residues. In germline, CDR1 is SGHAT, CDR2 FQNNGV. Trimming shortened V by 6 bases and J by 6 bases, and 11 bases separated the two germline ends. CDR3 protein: CASRTAGSGELFF. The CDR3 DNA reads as TGTGCCAGCAGGACCGCTGGGTCCGGGGAGCTGTTTTTT.

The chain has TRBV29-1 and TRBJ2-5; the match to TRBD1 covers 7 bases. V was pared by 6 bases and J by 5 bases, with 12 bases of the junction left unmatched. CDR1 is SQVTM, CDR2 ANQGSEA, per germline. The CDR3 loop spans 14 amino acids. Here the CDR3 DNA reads TGCAGCGTCGCGTGGGACAGCCGAGGGGAGACCCAGTACTTC. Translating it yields CSVAWDSRGETQYF. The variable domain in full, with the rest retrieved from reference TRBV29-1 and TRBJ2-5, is SAVISQKPSRDICQRGTSLTIQCQVDSQVTMMFWYRQQPGQSLTLIATANQGSEATYESGFVIDKFPISRPNLTFSTLTVSNMSPEDSSIYLCSVAWDSRGETQYFGPGTRLLVL.

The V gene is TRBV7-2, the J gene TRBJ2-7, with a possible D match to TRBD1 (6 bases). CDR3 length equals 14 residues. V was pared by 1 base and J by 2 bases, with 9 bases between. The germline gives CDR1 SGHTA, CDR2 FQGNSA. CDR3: CASSLGGDTYEQYF. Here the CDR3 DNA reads TGTGCCAGCAGCTTAGGAGGGGACACCTACGAGCAGTACTTC.

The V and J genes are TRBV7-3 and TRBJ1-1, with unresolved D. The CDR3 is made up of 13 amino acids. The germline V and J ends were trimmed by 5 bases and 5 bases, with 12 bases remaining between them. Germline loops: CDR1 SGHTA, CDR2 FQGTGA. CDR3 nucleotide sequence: TGTGCCAGCAGCCGTCGGACGGATACTGAAGCTTTCTTT. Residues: CASSRRTDTEAFF. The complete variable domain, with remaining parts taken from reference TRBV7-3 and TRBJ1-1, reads GAGVSQTPSNKVTEKGKYVELRCDPISGHTALYWYRQSLGQGPEFLIYFQGTGAADDSGLPNDRFFAVRPEGSVSTLKIQRTERGDSAVYLCASSRRTDTEAFFGQGTRLTVV.

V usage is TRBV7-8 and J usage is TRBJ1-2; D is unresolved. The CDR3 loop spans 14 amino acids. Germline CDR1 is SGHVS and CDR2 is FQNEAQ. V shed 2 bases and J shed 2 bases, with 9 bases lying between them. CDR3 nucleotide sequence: TGTGCCAGCAGCTTATTATCCAGCAACTATGGCTACACCTTC. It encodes CASSLLSSNYGYTF.

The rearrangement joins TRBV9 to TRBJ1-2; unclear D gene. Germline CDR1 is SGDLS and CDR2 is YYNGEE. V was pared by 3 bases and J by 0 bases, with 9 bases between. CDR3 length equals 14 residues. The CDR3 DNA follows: TGTGCCAGCAGCGGACCCGGGTCTAACTATGGCTACACCTTC. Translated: CASSGPGSNYGYTF.

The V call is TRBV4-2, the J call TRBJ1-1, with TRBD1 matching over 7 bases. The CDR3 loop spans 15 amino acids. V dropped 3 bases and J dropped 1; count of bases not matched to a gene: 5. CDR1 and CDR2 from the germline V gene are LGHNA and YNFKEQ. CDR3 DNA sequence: TGTGCCAGCAGCCAGAGGACAGGACCGAACACTGAAGCTTTCTTT. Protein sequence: CASSQRTGPNTEAFF.

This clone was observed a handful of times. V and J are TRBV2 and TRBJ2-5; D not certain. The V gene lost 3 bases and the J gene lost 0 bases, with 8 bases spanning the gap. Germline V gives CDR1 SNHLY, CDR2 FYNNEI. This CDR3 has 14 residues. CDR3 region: CASSDSQYQETQYF. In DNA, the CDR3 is TGTGCCAGCAGTGACAGTCAGTACCAAGAGACCCAGTACTTC.